The 4 T cell receptor beta chains in this list originate from one sample, sequenced in a study of T cell changes during pregnancy in multiple sclerosis. The table came from immunoSEQ multiplex PCR; TCRdb's copy has only in-frame clones and leaves some out. Of roughly 120,000 clones in the sample, under 95% were seen once. Source: peripheral blood, taken before pregnancy. The receptor source for this set is a female donor with multiple sclerosis, enrolled in a pregnancy study.

The chain employs TRBV7-6 and TRBJ2-1; possible D gene TRBD1, 6 bases. The CDR3 consists of 15 residues. The germline V and J ends were trimmed by 1 base and 4 bases, with 11 bases remaining between them. Per the germline V gene, CDR1 is SGHVS and CDR2 is FNYEAQ. The CDR3 is CASSLEQGYYNEQFF. The DNA of the CDR3 is TGTGCCAGCAGCTTAGAACAGGGCTATTACAATGAGCAGTTCTTC.

As concerns this clone: An end of the junction differs from the germline gene, which may be a read error. J is TRBJ2-1 and V is TRBV10-3, with D maybe TRBD1 (6 bases). CDR1 and CDR2 from the germline V gene are ENHRY and SYGVKD. The CDR3 has 12 residues. Here the CDR3 reads CASSGQYNEQFF. For the CDR3, the DNA is TGTGCCAGCAGTGGACAGTACAATGAGCAGTTCTTC.

The chain links TRBV30 to TRBJ2-5; a weak D match, TRBD1 (6 bases). V was shortened by 5 bases and J by 0 bases, with 16 bases between the two germline ends. This CDR3 has 15 amino acids. Germline V gene lookup returns CDR1 GTSNPN and CDR2 SVGIG (reference sequence). The DNA of the CDR3 is TGTGCCTGGGCCAGGGGCGTTGGGTACCAAGAGACCCAGTACTTC. Its translation: CAWARGVGYQETQYF.

The chain combines TRBV27 with TRBJ1-1, with D perhaps matching TRBD1 (6 bases). Between the trimmed V and J ends, which lost 8 bases and 10 bases, there was a span of 14 bases. The CDR3 contains 11 residues. The V gene's germline CDR1 is MNHEY and CDR2 SMNVEV (reference sequence). The CDR3 nucleotides read TGTGCCAGCGGATACAGGGTCGGAGCTTTCTTT. Translated: CASGYRVGAFF.